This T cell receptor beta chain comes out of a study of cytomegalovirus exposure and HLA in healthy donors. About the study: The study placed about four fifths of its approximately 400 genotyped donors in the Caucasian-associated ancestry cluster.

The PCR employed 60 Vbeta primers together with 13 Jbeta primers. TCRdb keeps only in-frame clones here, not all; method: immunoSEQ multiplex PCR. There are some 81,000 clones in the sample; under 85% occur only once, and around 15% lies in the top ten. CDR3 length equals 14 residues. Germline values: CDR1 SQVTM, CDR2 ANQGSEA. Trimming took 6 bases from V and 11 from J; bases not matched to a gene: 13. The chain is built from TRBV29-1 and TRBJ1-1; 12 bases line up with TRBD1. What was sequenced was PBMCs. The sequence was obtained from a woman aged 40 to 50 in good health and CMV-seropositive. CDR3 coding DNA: TGCAGCGTATCTACCGGGACAGGGGGCGTCCCCGCTTTCTTT. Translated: CSVSTGTGGVPAFF. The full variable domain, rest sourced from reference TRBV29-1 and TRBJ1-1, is SAVISQKPSRDICQRGTSLTIQCQVDSQVTMMFWYRQQPGQSLTLIATANQGSEATYESGFVIDKFPISRPNLTFSTLTVSNMSPEDSSIYLCSVSTGTGGVPAFFGQGTRLTVV.